This T cell receptor beta chain is from a study of OX40 agonist ivuxolimab in advanced cancers. Produced via immunoSEQ multiplex PCR; TCRdb's table is partial and in-frame only. The sample has around 35,000 clones, 88% seen once. Whole-study results and caveats: On average, CD8+ T cells had more expanded clones than CD4+.

V lost 1 base, J lost 5 bases, and 8 bases lay in between. CDR1 and CDR2 from the germline V gene are LNHDA and SQIVND (reference sequence). This CDR3 spans 13 amino acids. In regard to this clone: The antigen remains unidentified.

The rearrangement uses TRBV19 and TRBJ1-1; D uncertain. This sample comprised CD4+ or CD8+ T cells sorted from blood, obtained in a trial of the OX40 agonist ivuxolimab. The receptor was isolated from an adult with an advanced solid tumor such as melanoma, head and neck, liver or kidney cancer. The CDR3, as DNA: TGTGCCAGTAGTATAGTAAGGGAAACTGAAGCTTTCTTT. This translates into CASSIVRETEAFF.